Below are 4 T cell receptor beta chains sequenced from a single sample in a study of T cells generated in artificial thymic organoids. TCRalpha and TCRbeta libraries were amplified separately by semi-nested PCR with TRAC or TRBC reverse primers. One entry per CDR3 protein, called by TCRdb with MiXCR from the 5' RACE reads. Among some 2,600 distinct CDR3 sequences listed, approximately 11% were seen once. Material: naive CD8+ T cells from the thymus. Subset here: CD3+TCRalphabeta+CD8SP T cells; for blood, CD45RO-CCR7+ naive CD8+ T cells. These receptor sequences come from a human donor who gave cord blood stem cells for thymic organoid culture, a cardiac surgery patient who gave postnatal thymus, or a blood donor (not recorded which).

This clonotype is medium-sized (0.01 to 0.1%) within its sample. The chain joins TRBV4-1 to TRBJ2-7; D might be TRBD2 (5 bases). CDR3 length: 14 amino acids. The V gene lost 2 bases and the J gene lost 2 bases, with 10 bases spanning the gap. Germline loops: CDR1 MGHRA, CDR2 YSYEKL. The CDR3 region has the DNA TGCGCCAGCAGCCAAAGGCACGGGGCCTACGAGCAGTACTTC. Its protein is CASSQRHGAYEQYF.

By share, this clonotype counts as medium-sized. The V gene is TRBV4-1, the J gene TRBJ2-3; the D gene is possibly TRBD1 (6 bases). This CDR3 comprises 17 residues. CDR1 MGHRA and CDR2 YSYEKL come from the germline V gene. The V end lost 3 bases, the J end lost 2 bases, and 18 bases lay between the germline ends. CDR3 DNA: TGCGCCAGCAGCCACCTACCGGGACACATTTTCACAGATACGCAGTATTTT. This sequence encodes CASSHLPGHIFTDTQYF.

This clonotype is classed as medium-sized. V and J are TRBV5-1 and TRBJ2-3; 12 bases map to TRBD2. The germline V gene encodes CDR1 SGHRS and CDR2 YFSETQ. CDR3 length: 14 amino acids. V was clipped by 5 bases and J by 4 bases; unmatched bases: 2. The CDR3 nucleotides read TGCGCCAGCAGACTAGCGGGAGGTCCAGATACGCAGTATTTT. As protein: CASRLAGGPDTQYF. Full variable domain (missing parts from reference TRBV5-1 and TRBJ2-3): KAGVTQTPRYLIKTRGQQVTLSCSPISGHRSVSWYQQTPGQGLQFLFEYFSETQRNKGNFPGRFSGRQFSNSRSEMNVSTLELGDSALYLCASRLAGGPDTQYFGPGTRLTVL.

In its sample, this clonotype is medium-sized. In DNA, the CDR3 is TGCAGTGCTAGAGGTCCGGGCATGAACACTGAAGCTTTCTTT. Amino acids: CSARGPGMNTEAFF. The chain carries TRBV20-1 and TRBJ1-1; D gene unclear. Germline assignment: CDR1 DFQATT and CDR2 SNEGSKA (reference sequence). The CDR3 spans 14 residues. Trimming removed 1 base from V and 0 bases from J, with 9 bases in between.